One sample yielded the 2 T cell receptor beta chains listed below, sequenced in a study of blood T cell repertoires in COVID-19. Clones were sequenced by immunoSEQ multiplex PCR, and TCRdb holds only the in-frame ones, with some missing. The sample yields approximately 130,000 clones, more than 75% seen once. Sequenced: peripheral blood. These receptors were obtained from a woman between 50 and 59 years old who had recovered from COVID-19.

This rearrangement joins TRBV2 to TRBJ2-7; 10 bases agree with TRBD2. V shed 6 bases and J 1 base; nucleotides not matched to a gene: 6. The germline gives CDR1 SNHLY, CDR2 FYNNEI. This CDR3 comprises 15 residues. CDR3 bases: TGTGCCAGCAGAGTTGGACTAGCGGCGTCCTACGAGCAGTACTTC. It is translated as CASRVGLAASYEQYF.

This chain uses TRBV5-4 with TRBJ2-3; 7 nucleotides match TRBD1. Trimming at V came to 0 bases and at J to 4 bases, leaving 2 bases not matched to a gene. The length of the CDR3 is 14 residues. Germline-derived CDR1 and CDR2 are SGHNT and YYREEE (reference sequence). The DNA of the CDR3 is TGTGCCAGCAGCTTGGAGGGGGCCGCAGATACGCAGTATTTT. It encodes CASSLEGAADTQYF.